Reported below is one T cell receptor (beta chain). What it binds is not known. This sample was included in a study of T cell repertoires in cytomegalovirus infection. Study summary: Indications of both CMV infection and matching HLA type were provided by public TCR beta signatures.

Study-level points and caveats: Identification of carriers of CMV plus the relevant HLA was performed using cumulative public TCR beta family frequency. HLA-C-restricted CMV-specific TCR beta clonotypes were dominant in the ex vivo response.

In TCRdb, the reads were re-called with MiXCR into one record per CDR3 protein. The sample comprises fewer than 550,000 distinct CDR3 sequences, 25% to 40% of which are singletons, and roughly an eighth rests with the top ten. CDR1 and CDR2 (germline): LGHDT, YNNKEL (reference sequence). This CDR3 is 15 amino acids long. Trimming stripped 1 base from V and 0 bases from J, with 7 bases between. The sequence was collected from a human donor in good health (CMV status not recorded). Some clones in this sample may be carry-over from other donors' samples. The sequencing input was PBMCs. The chain links TRBV3-1 to TRBJ2-1; D not certain. CDR3: CASSQGVRSYNEQFF. CDR3 sequence (DNA): TGTGCCAGCAGCCAAGGCGTCCGCTCCTACAATGAGCAGTTCTTC.